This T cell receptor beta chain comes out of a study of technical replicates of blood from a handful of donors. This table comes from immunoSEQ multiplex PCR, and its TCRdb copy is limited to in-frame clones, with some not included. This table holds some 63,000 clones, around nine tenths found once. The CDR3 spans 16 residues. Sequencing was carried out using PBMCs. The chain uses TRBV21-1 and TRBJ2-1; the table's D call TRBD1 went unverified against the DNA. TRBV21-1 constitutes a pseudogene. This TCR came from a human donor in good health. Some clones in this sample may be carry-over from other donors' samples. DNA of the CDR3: TGTGCCAGCAGCACTACCGGGACAGCCCCCTACAATGAGCAGTTCTTC. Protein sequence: CASSTTGTAPYNEQFF.